What follows are 30 T cell receptor beta chains derived from one specimen sequenced in a study of cytomegalovirus exposure and HLA in healthy donors. Here immunoSEQ multiplex PCR was the method, and the copy in TCRdb shows in-frame clones only, minus some. The repertoire consists of 100,000 to 150,000 clones, with 85% to 95% occurring once and the leading ten covering 1% to 1.5%. Material for sequencing was PBMCs. Receptors originate from a woman under 30 in good health and CMV-seronegative.

The chain links TRBV6-5 to TRBJ2-7, with 9 positions matching TRBD1. V was clipped by 0 bases and J by 4 bases; unmatched bases: 7. CDR1 and CDR2 from the germline V gene are MNHEY and SVGAGI. The CDR3 covers 16 residues. CDR3 amino acids: CASSYSIGTGLYEQYF. The CDR3 nucleotides read TGTGCCAGCAGTTACTCGATTGGGACAGGGCTATACGAGCAGTACTTC.

This chain links TRBV2 with TRBJ2-2, with D hard to call. The V end was cut by 6 bases, the J end by 1 base, with 6 bases between. This CDR3 has 13 amino acids. The V gene's germline CDR1 is SNHLY and CDR2 FYNNEI. The CDR3 loop is CASRKLNTGELFF. CDR3 DNA sequence: TGTGCCAGCAGAAAACTGAACACCGGGGAGCTGTTTTTT.

The rearrangement uses TRBV6-4 and TRBJ2-1; D possibly corresponds to TRBD2 (6 bases). CDR1 is MRHNA, CDR2 SNTAGT, per germline. Trimming took 2 bases from V and 4 from J, leaving 12 bases between them. The length of the CDR3 is 15 residues. For the CDR3, the DNA is TGTGCCAGCAGTGACGGCGGGGACCCTTACAATGAGCAGTTCTTC. Translating gives CASSDGGDPYNEQFF.

The chain joins TRBV5-6 to TRBJ1-2, with 9 bases that match TRBD1. Germline CDR1 reads SGHDT; CDR2 reads YYEEEE. After removal of 7 bases from V and 8 bases from J, the junction contained 12 bases not matched to a gene. This CDR3 has 14 amino acids. The CDR3 protein is CASSRQGELQGYTF. The CDR3 DNA reads TGTGCCAGCTCCAGACAGGGGGAATTGCAGGGCTACACCTTC.

This chain uses TRBV30 with TRBJ2-7; the D gene is possibly TRBD1 (6 bases). This CDR3 has 16 residues. The germline CDR1 and CDR2 sequences are GTSNPN and SVGIG (reference sequence). The V and J ends lost 1 base and 3 bases respectively, with 19 bases between them. CDR3 in amino acids: CAWSGFIRDKHYEQYF. The CDR3 coding sequence is TGTGCCTGGAGTGGATTCATCCGGGACAAACACTACGAGCAGTACTTC.

The chain combines TRBV4-1 with TRBJ2-7; 7 positions match TRBD2. Germline CDR1 reads MGHRA; CDR2 reads YSYEKL. The V and J ends lost 3 bases and 2 bases, in that order; junction bases with no gene match: 7. The CDR3 totals 15 residues. CDR3 in amino acids: CASSHSRGSPYEQYF. The CDR3 DNA is TGCGCCAGCAGCCATTCGCGGGGGAGTCCCTACGAGCAGTACTTC.

The gene calls are TRBV2 and TRBJ2-7; D perhaps matches TRBD2 (6 bases). Germline assignment: CDR1 SNHLY and CDR2 FYNNEI. The CDR3 totals 14 residues. V was clipped by 5 bases and J by 2 bases, with 13 bases between them. CDR3 DNA sequence: TGTGCCAGCAGTTCCGGGACTTACACCTACGAGCAGTACTTC. It translates to CASSSGTYTYEQYF.

The chain employs TRBV5-1 and TRBJ2-1, with D perhaps matching TRBD2 (6 bases). Per the germline V gene, CDR1 is SGHRS and CDR2 is YFSETQ. V was cut by 4 bases and J by 5 bases, with 16 bases left in between. The CDR3 covers 15 residues. The CDR3 protein is CASSPGPSANNEQFF. The DNA for the CDR3 is TGCGCCAGCAGCCCGGGGCCTAGCGCCAACAATGAGCAGTTCTTC.

The chain is built from TRBV28 and TRBJ1-2, with 9 bases identical to TRBD1. This CDR3 has 15 residues. Germline CDR1 reads MDHEN; CDR2 reads SYDVKM. J was trimmed by 7 bases and V by 6 bases; bases with no gene match: 12. The CDR3 DNA sequence: TGTGCCAGCAGCCACGGGCTAAACAGGGGGCGTGGCTACACCTTC. Encoded protein: CASSHGLNRGRGYTF.

This clone is a singleton in its sample. The chain employs TRBV27 and TRBJ2-7; D perhaps matches TRBD2 (6 bases). The V end lost 2 bases, the J end lost 3 bases, and 14 bases lay between the germline ends. The CDR3 spans 15 residues. The germline CDR1 and CDR2 sequences are MNHEY and SMNVEV (reference sequence). CDR3: CASSLGGPGGYEQYF. The CDR3 DNA sequence: TGTGCCAGCAGTTTAGGTGGGCCCGGGGGCTACGAGCAGTACTTC.

The chain combines TRBV30 with TRBJ1-1; D gene unclear. V was trimmed by 2 bases and J by 1 base, leaving 11 bases between them. The germline V gene has CDR1 GTSNPN and CDR2 SVGIG (reference sequence). This CDR3 contains 14 residues. This chain's CDR3 is CAWSKRVSNTEAFF. CDR3 bases: TGTGCCTGGAGTAAGCGGGTTTCGAACACTGAAGCTTTCTTT. Complete variable domain (other parts from reference TRBV30 and TRBJ1-1): SQTIHQWPATLVQPVGSPLSLECTVEGTSNPNLYWYRQAAGRGLQLLFYSVGIGQISSEVPQNLSASRPQDRQFILSSKKLLLSDSGFYLCAWSKRVSNTEAFFGQGTRLTVV.

This chain joins TRBV28 and TRBJ2-7; 12 bases align to TRBD1. Germline CDR1 is MDHEN and CDR2 is SYDVKM. The J segment lost 6 bases and the V segment lost 6 bases, leaving 6 bases of the junction unmatched. The CDR3 length is 14 residues. This chain's CDR3 is CASSPGTGGGEQYF. The CDR3 region has the DNA TGTGCCAGCAGCCCCGGGACAGGGGGCGGCGAGCAGTACTTC.

The gene calls are TRBV6-1 and TRBJ2-7; a possible D gene is TRBD1 (6 bases). The CDR3 consists of 13 residues. Germline CDR1 is MNHNS and CDR2 is SASEGT. Trimming left V 10 bases short and J 2 bases short, with 15 bases between. The CDR3 reads CATGQTITYEQYF. The CDR3 DNA reads as TGTGCCACGGGACAAACTATCACCTACGAGCAGTACTTC.

This chain uses TRBV2 with TRBJ2-7; 9 bases are a match to TRBD2. After removal of 8 bases from V and 1 base from J, the junction contained 15 bases not matched to a gene. Germline V lookup: CDR1 SNHLY, CDR2 FYNNEI. There are 17 residues in the CDR3. The CDR3 nucleotides read TGTGCCAGCCTCGGGAGGAGGGCAGCGGGGGGATCCTACGAGCAGTACTTC. Protein product: CASLGRRAAGGSYEQYF.

This clone was counted a few times. The chain uses TRBV28 and TRBJ2-7, with 10 bases identical to TRBD2. V lost 5 bases and J lost 3; bases outside the gene matches: 7. CDR3 length: 15 amino acids. The V gene's germline CDR1 is MDHEN and CDR2 SYDVKM. CDR3 protein: CASSLAGVSVYEQYF. The CDR3 DNA sequence: TGTGCCAGCAGTCTAGCGGGAGTATCCGTCTACGAGCAGTACTTC.

The rearrangement uses TRBV13 and TRBJ2-3; 7 positions match TRBD2. This CDR3 comprises 15 residues. V gave up 2 bases and J gave up 4 bases; unmatched junction bases: 6. Germline V gene data show CDR1 as PRHDT and CDR2 as FYEKMQ (reference sequence). This CDR3 is CASSLRTSPADTQYF. The DNA for the CDR3 is TGTGCCAGCAGCTTACGGACTAGTCCTGCAGATACGCAGTATTTT.

The CDR3 sequence: CASSRLASSTDTQYF. For the CDR3, the DNA is TGTGCCAGCAGCCGACTAGCGAGTAGCACAGATACGCAGTATTTT. The chain carries TRBV28 and TRBJ2-3; 8 bases line up with TRBD2. Germline values: CDR1 MDHEN, CDR2 SYDVKM. The CDR3 sequence is 15 residues long. Unmatched junction bases numbered 5, after V lost 6 bases and J lost 0 bases.

The V gene is TRBV30, the J gene TRBJ1-2; weak D call: TRBD1 (6 bases). V shed 1 base and J shed 1 base, with 13 bases lying between them. Germline V CDR1 and CDR2: GTSNPN, SVGIG (reference sequence). CDR3 length: 15 residues. The CDR3, as DNA: TGTGCCTGGAGTGAAGGACAGAAACTTAACTATGGCTACACCTTC. This encodes CAWSEGQKLNYGYTF. Full variable domain (missing parts from reference TRBV30 and TRBJ1-2): SQTIHQWPATLVQPVGSPLSLECTVEGTSNPNLYWYRQAAGRGLQLLFYSVGIGQISSEVPQNLSASRPQDRQFILSSKKLLLSDSGFYLCAWSEGQKLNYGYTFGSGTRLTVV.

J is TRBJ2-7 and V is TRBV7-9; tentative D call: TRBD1 (7 bases). Trimming pared 5 bases from V and 2 bases from J, leaving 19 bases between. Looked up from germline, CDR1 is SEHNR and CDR2 is FQNEAQ (reference sequence). The CDR3 extends over 16 amino acids. CDR3 bases: TGTGCCAGCAGCCCACTCCGCGGGACAGAAACCTACGAGCAGTACTTC. This sequence encodes CASSPLRGTETYEQYF.

The chain has TRBV7-8 and TRBJ2-7, with D hard to call. This CDR3 has 17 amino acids. V was pared by 5 bases and J by 0 bases, with 20 bases between. The germline gives CDR1 SGHVS, CDR2 FQNEAQ. The CDR3 DNA sequence: TGTGCCAGCAGCGCCCCCGCCTTTGGGCCGAGCTCCTACGAGCAGTACTTC. Protein product: CASSAPAFGPSSYEQYF.

The chain employs TRBV5-6 and TRBJ1-2; 7 positions agree with TRBD1. CDR1 and CDR2 (germline): SGHDT, YYEEEE. V shed 4 bases and J 6 bases; nucleotides not matched to a gene: 3. The CDR3 contains 12 residues. The chain's CDR3 is CASSRDRDGYTF. CDR3 nucleotide sequence: TGTGCCAGCAGCCGGGACAGAGATGGCTACACCTTC. Full variable domain (outside the CDR3, taken from reference TRBV5-6 and TRBJ1-2): DAGVTQSPTHLIKTRGQQVTLRCSPKSGHDTVSWYQQALGQGPQFIFQYYEEEERQRGNFPDRFSGHQFPNYSSELNVNALLLGDSALYLCASSRDRDGYTFGSGTRLTVV.

This sequence joins TRBV5-1 and TRBJ2-1, with 9 bases matching TRBD2. Trimming at V came to 2 bases and at J to 7 bases, leaving 1 base not matched to a gene. The CDR3 has 13 amino acids. Germline V CDR1 and CDR2: SGHRS, YFSETQ. The CDR3 DNA follows: TGCGCCAGCAGCTTAACTAGCGGGAATGAGCAGTTCTTC. Translating it yields CASSLTSGNEQFF.

Written as DNA, the CDR3 is TGTGCCAGCAGTGACAGCCGGGGGCAAGAGACCCAGTACTTC. It yields the protein CASSDSRGQETQYF. This rearrangement joins TRBV2 to TRBJ2-5; D is possibly TRBD2 (6 bases). The CDR3 runs 14 residues. The germline V and J ends were trimmed by 3 bases and 2 bases, with 10 bases remaining between them. Germline lookup yields CDR1 SNHLY and CDR2 FYNNEI.

The gene calls are TRBV29-1 and TRBJ1-5; the D gene is possibly TRBD1 (6 bases). The CDR3 runs 13 residues. The V gene lost 6 bases and the J gene lost 0 bases, with 9 bases spanning the gap. In germline, CDR1 is SQVTM, CDR2 ANQGSEA. The CDR3 DNA is TGCAGCGTAACACAGGGTAGCAATCAGCCCCAGCATTTT. Translation: CSVTQGSNQPQHF.

The chain combines TRBV2 with TRBJ2-1; 13 positions match TRBD2. Germline trimming cut 8 bases from V and 4 bases from J; bases unmatched to any gene: 17. CDR3 length: 19 residues. Per germline, CDR1 SNHLY and CDR2 FYNNEI. CDR3 in amino acids: CASPETSGRYLESYNEQFF. The CDR3 DNA reads TGTGCCAGCCCCGAGACTAGCGGGAGGTATTTAGAGAGTTACAATGAGCAGTTCTTC.

J is TRBJ1-2 and V is TRBV6-1, with no clear D. This CDR3 is 13 amino acids long. Germline CDR1 is MNHNS and CDR2 is SASEGT. Trimming removed 2 bases from V and 1 base from J, with 5 bases in between. CDR3 amino acids: CASSEQVNYGYTF. DNA of the CDR3: TGTGCCAGCAGTGAACAGGTTAACTATGGCTACACCTTC.

The rearrangement joins TRBV5-1 to TRBJ2-2; 8 bases align to TRBD2. Germline assignment: CDR1 SGHRS and CDR2 YFSETQ. This CDR3 has 14 residues. With V trimmed by 4 bases and J by 2 bases, 1 base remained unmatched. The CDR3, as DNA: TGCGCCAGCAGCGGGACTAGTAACACCGGGGAGCTGTTTTTT. Translation gives CASSGTSNTGELFF.

The chain uses TRBV9 and TRBJ1-4; TRBD1 might be the D (5 bases). The ends were cut back, 4 bases at V and 8 bases at J, with 24 bases in the middle. CDR3 length: 17 amino acids. Germline CDR1 SGDLS, CDR2 YYNGEE. CDR3 protein: CASSFLSSWVGGEKLFF. CDR3 coding DNA: TGTGCCAGCAGCTTCCTCTCTTCCTGGGTCGGGGGGGAAAAACTGTTTTTT.

V gene TRBV29-1 combines with J gene TRBJ2-7; 11 nucleotides match TRBD2. Losses at the gene ends were 6 bases for V and 7 bases for J; bases not matched to a gene: 11. The CDR3 length is 14 residues. From germline, CDR1 is SQVTM and CDR2 ANQGSEA. This chain's CDR3 is CSVTRLAGLGEQYF. The CDR3 DNA is TGCAGCGTCACCCGACTAGCGGGGCTCGGGGAGCAGTACTTC.

V usage is TRBV7-9 and J usage is TRBJ2-1, with 7 bases matching TRBD2. Per germline, CDR1 SEHNR and CDR2 FQNEAQ (reference sequence). The CDR3 is 14 residues long. Trimming removed 5 bases from V and 10 bases from J; junction bases left unmatched: 11. The CDR3 spells CASSQTRGEREQFF. CDR3 in DNA: TGTGCCAGCAGCCAGACCCGGGGGGAAAGAGAGCAGTTCTTC.